This T cell receptor beta chain was observed in a study of beta chain features in type 1 diabetes. Expressed TCRB transcripts got sequenced, as all isolated RNA was reverse transcribed. The table came from immunoSEQ multiplex PCR; TCRdb's copy has only in-frame clones and leaves some out. The sample lists around 350,000 clones; roughly 12% were seen once. The sequencing input was naive CD4+ T cells from blood. The TCR originated in a man aged 18 to 30 in good health.

Written as DNA, the CDR3 is TGTGCCAGCAGCCGTACAGGGGGTTACTCCTACGAGCAGTACTTC. Protein sequence: CASSRTGGYSYEQYF. The chain combines TRBV7-3 with TRBJ2-7; 8 bases map to TRBD1. The length of the CDR3 is 15 residues. V shed 5 bases and J 0 bases; nucleotides not matched to a gene: 6. Germline CDR1 and CDR2: SGHTA and FQGTGA.